This passage covers 17 T cell receptor beta chains from one sample sequenced in a study of T cells in Graves' hyperthyroidism and ophthalmopathy. Amplified TCR beta CDR3 regions came from RNA transcripts. Using the HTBI primer set, a first-round RT-PCR was run on the TCR CDR3. MiXCR, applied by TCRdb to the multiplex PCR reads, yields one record per CDR3 protein. This repertoire shows some 420,000 distinct CDR3 sequences, roughly an eighth found once; its top ten account for roughly 4.8%. Input material: blood. The receptors were sampled from a young woman with Graves' hyperthyroidism.

The chain uses TRBV14 and TRBJ2-7; D remains ambiguous. Germline V gene data show CDR1 as SGHDN and CDR2 as FVKESK. The ends were cut back, 1 base at V and 2 bases at J, with 15 bases in the middle. There are 16 residues in the CDR3. CDR3 coding DNA: TGTGCCAGCAGCCAAGGCGCATTCCTTAATGCCTACGAGCAGTACTTC. As protein: CASSQGAFLNAYEQYF.

This clonotype has just a few counts. The chain links TRBV6-2 or TRBV6-3 to TRBJ1-2, with unresolved D. V gave up 2 bases and J gave up 4 bases, with 8 bases separating them. The CDR3 has 13 residues. Germline V gene lookup returns CDR1 MNHEY and CDR2 SVGEGT. The CDR3 DNA sequence: TGTGCCAGCAGTTACAGCGAAACCTATGGCTACACCTTC. This sequence encodes CASSYSETYGYTF.

This clonotype showed up many times. The gene calls are TRBV28 and TRBJ1-6; 7 positions match TRBD1. V lost 5 bases to trimming and J lost 6 bases; unmatched junction nucleotides: 7. The CDR3 spans 15 residues. CDR1 and CDR2 from the germline V gene are MDHEN and SYDVKM. DNA for the CDR3: TGTGCCAGCAGTAGAAACACAGGGGCTAATTCACCCCTCCACTTT. Protein sequence: CASSRNTGANSPLHF.

This clonotype appeared many times. The rearrangement links TRBV7-9 to TRBJ2-1; 9 bases are a match to TRBD1. The CDR3 contains 16 residues. Unmatched junction bases numbered 10, after V lost 5 bases and J lost 5 bases. The germline CDR1 and CDR2 sequences are SEHNR and FQNEAQ (reference sequence). The DNA for the CDR3 is TGTGCCAGCAGCCCACGGGGACAGGGAGGCCACAATGAGCAGTTCTTC. This gives the protein CASSPRGQGGHNEQFF.

This clonotype was recorded at least ten times. The chain joins TRBV12-3 or TRBV12-4 to TRBJ1-5; D possibly corresponds to TRBD1 (5 bases). This CDR3 has 13 residues. Trimming left V 8 bases short and J 4 bases short, with 12 bases between. This CDR3 is CASHWGGNQPQHF. The CDR3, as DNA: TGTGCCAGCCACTGGGGGGGGAATCAGCCCCAGCATTTT.

V and J are TRBV11-2 and TRBJ1-2; D is perhaps TRBD1 (5 bases). Trimming shortened V by 0 bases and J by 7 bases, and 15 bases separated the two germline ends. This CDR3 is built from 15 residues. Germline V gives CDR1 SGHAT, CDR2 FQNNGV. The CDR3 DNA follows: TGTGCCAGCAGCTTAGACAGGGTCGCATCCAGTGGCTACACCTTC. It encodes CASSLDRVASSGYTF.

The genes are TRBV5-1 and TRBJ1-1; D gene uncertain. Per germline, CDR1 SGHRS and CDR2 YFSETQ. Trimming removed 4 bases at V and 1 base at J, with 11 bases between. The CDR3 length is 14 residues. The CDR3 loop is CASSVNTENTEAFF. The DNA for the CDR3 is TGCGCCAGCAGCGTAAATACAGAGAACACTGAAGCTTTCTTT.

Notes on this clonotype: This may come from a read error, since a much larger clone is one base off. A read error is likely, as this CDR3 ends without the conserved phenylalanine or tryptophan. V usage is TRBV20-1 and J usage is TRBJ2-3, with 10 bases fitting TRBD2. The germline gives CDR1 DFQATT, CDR2 SNEGSKA (reference sequence). V was pared by 0 bases and J by 1 base, with 10 bases of the junction left unmatched. The CDR3 has 18 residues. CDR3 bases: TGCAGTGCTAGAGATATCCTAGCGGGAGTCGCTGGCACAGATACGCAGTATTCT. Amino acid sequence: CSARDILAGVAGTDTQYS.

The J gene is TRBJ2-3, the V gene TRBV7-9; D unresolved. The CDR3 extends over 13 amino acids. V lost 5 bases, J lost 2 bases, and 8 bases lay in between. Germline V gives CDR1 SEHNR, CDR2 FQNEAQ (reference sequence). The CDR3 DNA reads TGTGCCAGCAGCATCGGAGCCACAGATACGCAGTATTTT. It is translated as CASSIGATDTQYF.

This clonotype turned up a few times. The chain combines TRBV27 with TRBJ1-5; the D is unclear. This CDR3 has 14 amino acids. Trimming removed 6 bases at V and 2 bases at J, with 11 bases between. In germline, CDR1 is MNHEY, CDR2 SMNVEV (reference sequence). The CDR3 region has the DNA TGTGCCAGCAGGGGTTTGGAGGGCAATCAGCCCCAGCATTTT. Protein sequence: CASRGLEGNQPQHF.

This chain connects TRBV30 to TRBJ2-3, with 14 bases that match TRBD2. The CDR3 spans 20 residues. The V and J ends lost 5 bases and 3 bases, in that order; junction bases with no gene match: 19. The germline V gene has CDR1 GTSNPN and CDR2 SVGIG (reference sequence). CDR3 sequence: CAWGGDLGTSGRGWTDTQYF. The CDR3 DNA sequence: TGTGCCTGGGGGGGGGACCTGGGGACTAGCGGGAGAGGCTGGACAGATACGCAGTATTTT.

At least ten counts were recorded for this clonotype. The gene calls are TRBV11-3 and TRBJ2-7; D is unresolved. V was trimmed by 6 bases and J by 3 bases, leaving 15 bases between them. The CDR3 sequence is 14 residues long. From germline, CDR1 is SGHNT and CDR2 YENEEA. CDR3 DNA sequence: TGTGCCAGCAGGGTTGGCCCGGACCGCTACGAGCAGTACTTC. This sequence encodes CASRVGPDRYEQYF.

This clonotype was detected a few times. The rearrangement links TRBV7-9 to TRBJ1-3; possibly TRBD1 for D (5 bases). There are 14 residues in the CDR3. Germline V gene lookup returns CDR1 SEHNR and CDR2 FQNEAQ (reference sequence). V was cut by 5 bases and J by 3 bases, with 11 bases left in between. CDR3 DNA: TGTGCCAGCAGCAAGGCTGGGGGTGGAAACACCATATATTTT. It translates to CASSKAGGGNTIYF.

This clonotype was detected ten times or more. The chain uses TRBV30 and TRBJ1-2, with 9 bases that match TRBD1. CDR1 is GTSNPN and CDR2 is SVGIG in the germline V gene (reference sequence). The ends lost 4 bases at V and 2 bases at J; junction bases unmatched: 5. The CDR3 runs to 14 residues. CDR3 sequence reads: CAWMGQGMNYGYTF. The CDR3 bases are TGTGCCTGGATGGGACAGGGAATGAACTATGGCTACACCTTC.

This clonotype was seen more than once but under ten times. The V and J genes are TRBV6-2 or TRBV6-3 and TRBJ1-2; D is unclear. The CDR3 length is 14 residues. Germline assignment: CDR1 MNHEY and CDR2 SVGEGT. Trimming took off 6 bases at V and 4 bases at J, with 15 bases between the two ends. The CDR3 is CASSYTVGFYGYTF. The CDR3 DNA sequence: TGTGCCAGCAGCTACACGGTGGGGTTCTATGGCTACACCTTC.

J is TRBJ2-6 and V is TRBV4-1, with TRBD1 matching over 7 bases. Germline V gene sequence: CDR1 MGHRA, CDR2 YSYEKL. The CDR3 has 16 residues. V lost 5 bases and J lost 2; bases outside the gene matches: 6. The CDR3 DNA reads TGCGCCAGCAGCGAGACAGGGTTACCTGGGGCCAACGTCCTGACTTTC. Its protein is CASSETGLPGANVLTF.

This clonotype has a count of ten or more. This rearrangement joins TRBV28 to TRBJ2-7; D possibly corresponds to TRBD1 (6 bases). The CDR3 covers 15 residues. The germline V and J ends were trimmed by 5 bases and 6 bases, with 20 bases remaining between them. The germline CDR1 and CDR2 sequences are MDHEN and SYDVKM. This chain's CDR3 is CASSPTGFPSLEQYF. Here the CDR3 DNA reads TGTGCCAGCAGTCCCACAGGGTTCCCTTCTCTCGAGCAGTACTTC.